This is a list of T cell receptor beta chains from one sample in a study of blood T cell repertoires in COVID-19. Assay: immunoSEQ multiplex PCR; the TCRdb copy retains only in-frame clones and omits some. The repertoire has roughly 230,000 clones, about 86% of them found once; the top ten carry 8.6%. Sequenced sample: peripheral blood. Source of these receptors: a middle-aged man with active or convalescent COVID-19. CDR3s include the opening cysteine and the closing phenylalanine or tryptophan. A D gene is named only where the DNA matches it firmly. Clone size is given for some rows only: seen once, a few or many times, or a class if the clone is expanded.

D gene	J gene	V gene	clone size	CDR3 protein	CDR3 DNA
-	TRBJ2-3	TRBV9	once	CASSVGPGGNTQYF	TGTGCCAGCAGCGTAGGCCCCGGCGGAAATACGCAGTATTTT
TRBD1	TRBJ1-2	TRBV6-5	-	CASSRNERGLGYTF	TGTGCCAGCAGCCGGAACGAGAGGGGGCTTGGCTACACCTTC
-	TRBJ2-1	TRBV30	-	CAWTNRNEQFF	TGTGCCTGGACGAACAGGAATGAGCAGTTCTTC
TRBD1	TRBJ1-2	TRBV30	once	CAWSTGTGLNGYTF	TGTGCCTGGAGTACCGGGACAGGGTTAAATGGCTACACCTTC
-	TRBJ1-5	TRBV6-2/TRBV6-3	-	CASSYFQGSQPQHF	TGTGCCAGCAGTTACTTTCAGGGAAGTCAGCCCCAGCATTTT
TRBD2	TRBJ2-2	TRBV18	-	CASSPRLAGAPGELFF	TGTGCCAGCTCACCAAGGCTAGCGGGAGCGCCCGGGGAGCTGTTTTTT
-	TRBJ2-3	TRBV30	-	CAWSGRGGKTTDTQYF	TGTGCCTGGAGTGGACGGGGAGGCAAAACAACAGATACGCAGTATTTT
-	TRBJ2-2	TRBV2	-	CASSRRGDTGELFF	TGTGCCAGCAGCCGCAGGGGGGACACCGGGGAGCTGTTTTTT
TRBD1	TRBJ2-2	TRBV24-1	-	CATSDFWDPGQGVNTGELFF	TGTGCCACCAGTGATTTTTGGGATCCCGGACAGGGAGTTAACACCGGGGAGCTGTTTTTT
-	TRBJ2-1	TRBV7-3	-	CASSPAGAEGMYNEQFF	TGTGCCAGCAGCCCAGCTGGAGCGGAGGGAATGTACAATGAGCAGTTCTTC
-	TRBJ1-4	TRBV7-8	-	CASSLANSATNEKLFF	TGTGCCAGCAGCTTAGCGAACAGTGCAACTAATGAAAAACTGTTTTTT
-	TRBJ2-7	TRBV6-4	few	CASRRDSGSGEQYF	TGTGCCAGCAGACGGGACTCTGGCTCTGGGGAGCAGTACTTC
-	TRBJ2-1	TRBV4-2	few	CASSQEAGSSSYNEQFF	TGTGCCAGCAGCCAAGAGGCGGGGTCTTCCTCATACAATGAGCAGTTCTTC
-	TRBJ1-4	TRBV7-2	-	CASSLQGASEKLFF	TGTGCCAGCAGCTTACAAGGGGCGAGTGAAAAACTGTTTTTT
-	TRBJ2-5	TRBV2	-	CASRAPSQETQYF	TGTGCCAGCAGAGCACCGAGCCAAGAGACCCAGTACTTC
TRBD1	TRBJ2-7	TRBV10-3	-	CAIGPDRAAYEQYF	TGTGCCATCGGCCCAGACAGGGCTGCCTACGAGCAGTACTTC
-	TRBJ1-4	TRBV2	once	CASSDEAGNEKLFF	TGTGCCAGCAGTGATGAGGCAGGGAATGAAAAACTGTTTTTT
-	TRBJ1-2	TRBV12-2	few	CASRRTDFFYGYTF	TGTGCAAGTCGCCGGACAGACTTCTTCTATGGCTACACCTTC
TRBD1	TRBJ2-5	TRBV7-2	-	CASSSAPTGVGETQYF	TGTGCCAGCAGCTCCGCCCCCACAGGGGTGGGAGAGACCCAGTACTTC
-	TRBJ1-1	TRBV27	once	CASSPLGGGGEAFF	TGTGCCAGCAGTCCTCTTGGGGGGGGAGGTGAAGCTTTCTTT
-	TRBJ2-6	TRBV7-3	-	CASSPPGGAGANVLTF	TGTGCCAGCAGCCCGCCCGGTGGTGCTGGGGCCAACGTCCTGACTTTC
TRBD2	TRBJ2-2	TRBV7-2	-	CASSPAFSGRANTGELFF	TGTGCCAGCAGCCCCGCTTTTAGCGGGAGGGCCAACACCGGGGAGCTGTTTTTT